The 27 T cell receptor beta chains given below trace back to one sample, sequenced in a study of T cells expressing NK-cell markers. No DNA is given; TCRdb re-called the 5' RACE reads and lists each CDR3 protein once. The sample table includes about 150,000 distinct CDR3 sequences. Sequencing was carried out using blood T cells: a sorted CD56 or NKG2C T cell subset, CD4+ or CD8+ T cells, or bulk PBMC T cells (not recorded which). These receptors were collected from a woman between 45 and 60 years old in good health.

CDR3 residues: CATRALDSHYEQYF. This chain uses TRBV3-1 with TRBJ2-7; TCRdb's D call, TRBD1, is unchecked because there is no DNA. The CDR3 extends over 14 amino acids. In germline, CDR1 is LGHDT, CDR2 YNNKEL (reference sequence).

V and J are TRBV12-3 or TRBV12-4 and TRBJ2-1; TCRdb's D gene call, TRBD2, goes unchecked for lack of DNA. The CDR3 covers 18 residues. The CDR3 region is CASSLAGLAGSSYNEQFF.

The V call is TRBV12-5, the J call TRBJ2-1. The CDR3 contains 13 residues. CDR1 is LGHNT, CDR2 FRNRAP, per germline. The CDR3 region is CASGLNSYNEQFF.

The chain combines TRBV7-9 with TRBJ2-1; TCRdb reports TRBD2, a call that lacks DNA to check it against. CDR3 length equals 13 residues. Germline V gene data show CDR1 as SEHNR and CDR2 as FQNEAQ (reference sequence). The CDR3 spells CASSLVVADEQFF.

This sequence joins TRBV7-8 and TRBJ2-6; no DNA is available, so the TRBD2 call from TCRdb remains unchecked. CDR1 and CDR2 from the germline V gene are SGHVS and FQNEAQ. The CDR3 sequence is 18 residues long. The CDR3 loop is CASSLGGLEVPGANVLTF. The variable domain in full, completed from reference TRBV7-8 and TRBJ2-6, reads GAGVSQSPRYKVAKRGQDVALRCDPISGHVSLFWYQQALGQGPEFLTYFQNEAQLDKSGLPSDRFFAERPEGSVSTLKIQRTQQEDSAVYLCASSLGGLEVPGANVLTFGAGSRLTVL.

The chain links TRBV10-2 to TRBJ2-1; TCRdb proposes TRBD2, but this gene call is untestable without DNA. The CDR3 is 16 amino acids. Germline loops: CDR1 WSHSY, CDR2 SAAADI. CDR3 residues: CASSETETGSINEQFF.

This chain connects TRBV12-3 or TRBV12-4 to TRBJ2-1. The CDR3 loop spans 15 amino acids. The CDR3 is CASSSDSSSYNEQFF.

The J gene is TRBJ2-5, the V gene TRBV7-2; TCRdb gives TRBD1 as the D gene, but with no DNA this cannot be confirmed. The CDR3 runs 15 residues. The germline CDR1 and CDR2 sequences are SGHTA and FQGNSA. CDR3 sequence reads: CASSFPTSPGETQYF. The variable domain in full, with the rest retrieved from reference TRBV7-2 and TRBJ2-5, is GAGVSQSPSNKVTEKGKDVELRCDPISGHTALYWYRQSLGQGLEFLIYFQGNSAPDKSGLPSDRFSAERTGGSVSTLTIQRTQQEDSAVYLCASSFPTSPGETQYFGPGTRLLVL.

The V call is TRBV24-1, the J call TRBJ2-1; TCRdb gives TRBD1 as the D gene, but with no DNA this cannot be confirmed. The CDR3 sequence is 12 residues long. Germline CDR1 is KGHDR and CDR2 is SFDVKD. The CDR3 protein is CATQGGYNEQFF.

This chain uses TRBV7-9 with TRBJ2-2; the D gene TCRdb calls, TRBD1, cannot be checked with no DNA. This CDR3 is built from 14 residues. The germline V gene has CDR1 SEHNR and CDR2 FQNEAQ (reference sequence). The CDR3 loop is CASSLGAGTGELFF. The full variable domain, in which reference TRBV7-9 and TRBJ2-2 provide the parts outside the CDR3, is DTGVSQNPRHKITKRGQNVTFRCDPISEHNRLYWYRQTLGQGPEFLTYFQNEAQLEKSRLLSDRFSAERPKGSFSTLEIQRTEQGDSAMYLCASSLGAGTGELFFGEGSRLTVL.

The chain carries TRBV29-1 and TRBJ2-1; TCRdb calls TRBD2, which cannot be checked without DNA. The CDR3 runs to 16 residues. The germline CDR1 and CDR2 sequences are SQVTM and ANQGSEA. The CDR3 is CSVEVRLARSYNEQFF.

The V gene is TRBV11-3, the J gene TRBJ2-5; without DNA, the TCRdb call of TRBD2 cannot be checked. Germline V lookup: CDR1 SGHNT, CDR2 YENEEA. CDR3 length: 16 amino acids. This CDR3 reads CASRVRGQGLEGTQYF. Full variable domain (outside the CDR3, taken from reference TRBV11-3 and TRBJ2-5): EAGVVQSPRYKIIEKKQPVAFWCNPISGHNTLYWYLQNLGQGPELLIRYENEEAVDDSQLPKDRFSAERLKGVDSTLKIQPAELGDSAVYLCASRVRGQGLEGTQYFGPGTRLLVL.

The chain links TRBV7-9 to TRBJ2-2; the TRBD2 assignment by TCRdb is unverifiable without DNA. The CDR3 runs 15 residues. From germline, CDR1 is SEHNR and CDR2 FQNEAQ (reference sequence). The CDR3 region is CASWGGGMNTGELFF. The entire variable domain, with the rest obtained from reference TRBV7-9 and TRBJ2-2, is as follows: DTGVSQNPRHKITKRGQNVTFRCDPISEHNRLYWYRQTLGQGPEFLTYFQNEAQLEKSRLLSDRFSAERPKGSFSTLEIQRTEQGDSAMYLCASWGGGMNTGELFFGEGSRLTVL.

The J gene is TRBJ2-6, the V gene TRBV6-8; TCRdb proposes TRBD1, but this gene call is untestable without DNA. The CDR3 runs to 16 residues. In germline, CDR1 is MNHGY, CDR2 SAAAGT. This chain's CDR3 is CASSQGQGNGANVLTF.

The rearrangement joins TRBV24-1 to TRBJ2-3; TCRdb outputs TRBD2, but without DNA this stays unchecked. Germline CDR1 reads KGHDR; CDR2 reads SFDVKD. CDR3 length: 13 amino acids. CDR3 sequence: CATTGLVGDTQYF.

The chain recombines TRBV7-3 with TRBJ2-5; TCRdb lists TRBD1, though no DNA is available to test this call. Germline lookup yields CDR1 SGHTA and CDR2 FQGTGA. CDR3 size: 16 residues. Here the CDR3 reads CASSLYGQGAGETQYF. Supplemented by reference TRBV7-3 and TRBJ2-5, the full variable domain reads GAGVSQTPSNKVTEKGKYVELRCDPISGHTALYWYRQSLGQGPEFLIYFQGTGAADDSGLPNDRFFAVRPEGSVSTLKIQRTERGDSAVYLCASSLYGQGAGETQYFGPGTRLLVL.

The CDR3 is CASSLGGGDNEQFF. V is TRBV7-9 and J is TRBJ2-1; without DNA, the TCRdb call of TRBD2 cannot be checked. This CDR3 has 14 residues. CDR1 SEHNR and CDR2 FQNEAQ come from the germline V gene (reference sequence). Looking up the rest from reference TRBV7-9 and TRBJ2-1 gives the full variable domain: DTGVSQNPRHKITKRGQNVTFRCDPISEHNRLYWYRQTLGQGPEFLTYFQNEAQLEKSRLLSDRFSAERPKGSFSTLEIQRTEQGDSAMYLCASSLGGGDNEQFFGPGTRLTVL.

The gene calls are TRBV6-4 and TRBJ2-3; TCRdb selects TRBD1, and the lack of DNA leaves this call unchecked. Germline V gene data show CDR1 as MRHNA and CDR2 as SNTAGT. The length of the CDR3 is 15 residues. CDR3 sequence: CASSPNAGRTDTQYF.

The J gene is TRBJ2-3, the V gene TRBV2; TCRdb proposes TRBD2, but this gene call is untestable without DNA. This CDR3 comprises 16 residues. CDR1 is SNHLY, CDR2 FYNNEI, per germline. CDR3 in amino acids: CASSEEVAGSTDTQYF.

V is TRBV20-1 and J is TRBJ2-5. Germline CDR1 is DFQATT and CDR2 is SNEGSKA (reference sequence). The length of the CDR3 is 15 residues. CDR3: CSASVGRQAQETQYF.

CDR3 protein: CSAKREAEQFF. The V and J genes are TRBV20-1 and TRBJ2-1; TCRdb gives TRBD2 as the D gene, but with no DNA this cannot be confirmed. Germline values: CDR1 DFQATT, CDR2 SNEGSKA (reference sequence). The CDR3 totals 11 residues.

The chain is built from TRBV6-2 or TRBV6-3 and TRBJ2-7. CDR1 and CDR2 (germline): MNHEY, SVGEGT. CDR3 length: 13 amino acids. CDR3 region: CASSYQGLYEQYF.

The V gene is TRBV14, the J gene TRBJ2-1; TCRdb lists TRBD2, though no DNA is available to test this call. This CDR3 has 19 residues. Germline CDR1 reads SGHDN; CDR2 reads FVKESK. This chain's CDR3 is CASSHYWLTSGRAGDEQFF.

The chain combines TRBV12-3 or TRBV12-4 with TRBJ2-1; TCRdb picks TRBD1, but there is no DNA to check that call. This CDR3 region has 13 residues. Here the CDR3 reads CAVLWRGRGEQFF.

The chain employs TRBV4-1 and TRBJ2-1. Germline V gene data show CDR1 as MGHRA and CDR2 as YSYEKL. The CDR3 is 13 residues long. The CDR3 sequence is CASSQGHTNEQFF.

This rearrangement joins TRBV29-1 to TRBJ1-1; lacking DNA, the TRBD1 call made by TCRdb goes unchecked. Germline V gene data show CDR1 as SQVTM and CDR2 as ANQGSEA. The CDR3 is 15 amino acids. The CDR3 reads CSVRDRYRTGTEAFF. Looking up the rest from reference TRBV29-1 and TRBJ1-1 gives the full variable domain: SAVISQKPSRDICQRGTSLTIQCQVDSQVTMMFWYRQQPGQSLTLIATANQGSEATYESGFVIDKFPISRPNLTFSTLTVSNMSPEDSSIYLCSVRDRYRTGTEAFFGQGTRLTVV.

The CDR3 sequence: CASSEVRQASYEQYF. The chain couples TRBV2 to TRBJ2-7. The germline V gene encodes CDR1 SNHLY and CDR2 FYNNEI. The CDR3 is 15 residues long.